This paragraph covers one TCR beta chain sequence. The antigen remains undetermined. This sample is part of a study of Tregs in tolerant kidney transplant recipients. V dropped 2 bases and J dropped 4 bases, with 15 bases sitting between them. The germline V gene has CDR1 MNHNY and CDR2 SVGAGI (reference sequence). This CDR3 spans 16 amino acids. Sequencing was performed with immunoSEQ multiplex PCR; in TCRdb, only in-frame clones are kept and a portion is missing. The sample holds 15,000 to 20,000 clones, less than 70% seen once. Material: Tregs from blood cultured with allogeneic cells. The gene calls are TRBV6-6 and TRBJ1-5; D is uncertain. This TCR derives from a human donor in good health. In DNA, the CDR3 is TGTGCCAGCAGTTACGCGTCCTCCCGCCATAATCAGCCCCAGCATTTT. Residues: CASSYASSRHNQPQHF.